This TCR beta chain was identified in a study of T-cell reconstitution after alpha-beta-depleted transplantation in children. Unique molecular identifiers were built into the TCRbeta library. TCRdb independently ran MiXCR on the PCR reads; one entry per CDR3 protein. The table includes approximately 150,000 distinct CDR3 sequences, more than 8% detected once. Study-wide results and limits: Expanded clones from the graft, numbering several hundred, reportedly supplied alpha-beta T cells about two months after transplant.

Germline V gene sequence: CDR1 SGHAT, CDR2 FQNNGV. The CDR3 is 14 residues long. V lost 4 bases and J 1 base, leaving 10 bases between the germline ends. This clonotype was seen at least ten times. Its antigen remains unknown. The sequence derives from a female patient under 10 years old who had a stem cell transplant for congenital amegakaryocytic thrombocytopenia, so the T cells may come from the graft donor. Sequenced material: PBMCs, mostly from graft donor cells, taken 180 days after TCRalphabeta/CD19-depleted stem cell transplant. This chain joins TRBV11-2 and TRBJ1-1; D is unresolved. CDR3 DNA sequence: TGTGCCAGCAGCTCAGGTTTCTCGAACACTGAAGCTTTCTTT. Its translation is CASSSGFSNTEAFF. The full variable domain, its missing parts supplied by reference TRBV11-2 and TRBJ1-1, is EAGVAQSPRYKIIEKRQSVAFWCNPISGHATLYWYQQILGQGPKLLIQFQNNGVVDDSQLPKDRFSAERLKGVDSTLKIQPAKLEDSAVYLCASSSGFSNTEAFFGQGTRLTVV.